These 2 T cell receptor beta chains originate from one sample sequenced in a study of blood T cell repertoires in COVID-19. Measured with immunoSEQ multiplex PCR; TCRdb has only the in-frame clones, and not every one. The data contain under 95,000 clones, 80% to 90% of them singletons. Sequencing input: peripheral blood. Source of these receptors: a man older than 75 in a cohort sampled during active COVID-19.

The chain uses TRBV5-4 and TRBJ2-3; 11 nucleotides agree with TRBD1. The germline CDR1 and CDR2 sequences are SGHNT and YYREEE (reference sequence). The CDR3 has 16 amino acids. The J segment lost 2 bases and the V segment lost 1 base, leaving 3 bases of the junction unmatched. The CDR3 here is CASSLPGQGDTDTQYF. The CDR3 coding sequence is TGTGCCAGCAGCTTGCCGGGACAGGGGGACACAGATACGCAGTATTTT. The full variable domain, with the rest looked up from reference TRBV5-4 and TRBJ2-3, is ETGVTQSPTHLIKTRGQQVTLRCSSQSGHNTVSWYQQALGQGPQFIFQYYREEENGRGNFPPRFSGLQFPNYSSELNVNALELDDSALYLCASSLPGQGDTDTQYFGPGTRLTVL.

Regarding this clone: Other DNA sequences in the same sample also yield this CDR3. The rearrangement links TRBV12-5 to TRBJ2-5; tentatively, D is TRBD1 (5 bases). Germline CDR1 is LGHNT and CDR2 is FRNRAP. V lost 6 bases, J lost 0 bases, and 8 bases lay in between. The CDR3 covers 13 residues. The CDR3: CASGTGYQETQYF. CDR3 nucleotide sequence: TGTGCTAGTGGCACAGGCTACCAAGAGACCCAGTACTTC. Full variable domain (outside the CDR3, taken from reference TRBV12-5 and TRBJ2-5): DARVTQTPRHKVTEMGQEVTMRCQPILGHNTVFWYRQTMMQGLELLAYFRNRAPLDDSGMPKDRFSAEMPDATLATLKIQPSEPRDSAVYFCASGTGYQETQYFGPGTRLLVL.